This T cell receptor (beta chain) originates from a study of patients and donors after allogeneic stem cell transplantation. TCRdb fed the RT-PCR reads into MiXCR, producing one record per CDR3 protein. Counted here are 410,000 or so distinct CDR3 sequences, 16% occurring once; the ten biggest clones make up 6% to 8%. The source is a human donor who was either an allogeneic HSCT recipient or a stem cell or donor lymphocyte infusion donor (not recorded which). It is not recorded whose cells these are; they may come from a transplant donor. Material for sequencing was blood, either unsorted or a sorted T cell fraction (not recorded which).

The CDR3 nucleotides read TGCAGTGCCGAAGGGGCTCTCGAGCAGTACTTC. Translating gives CSAEGALEQYF. The chain is built from TRBV20-1 and TRBJ2-7, with D perhaps matching TRBD1 (5 bases). Germline V CDR1 and CDR2: DFQATT, SNEGSKA (reference sequence). V lost 6 bases, J lost 6 bases, and 12 bases lay in between. The CDR3 is 11 amino acids.